Shown below are 3 T cell receptor beta chains from a single sample sequenced in a study of CD8 T cells in ankylosing spondylitis. TCRdb redid the calling of the 5' RACE reads with MiXCR, one entry per CDR3 protein. The data hold roughly 240,000 distinct CDR3 sequences, with approximately 7.6% observed a single time. The sample was blood, either unsorted or a sorted T cell fraction (not recorded which). The receptors here all came from a female donor with ankylosing spondylitis or in good health (not recorded which).

This clonotype occurred many times. The J gene is TRBJ2-3, the V gene TRBV7-8; D call uncertain. V was cut by 1 base and J by 0 bases, with 11 bases left in between. This CDR3 spans 16 amino acids. The germline V gene encodes CDR1 SGHVS and CDR2 FQNEAQ. CDR3 sequence (DNA): TGTGCCAGCAGCTTAGAAAGTCCGTACAGCACAGATACGCAGTATTTT. It translates to CASSLESPYSTDTQYF.

This clonotype was seen ten or more times. V gene TRBV7-9 combines with J gene TRBJ2-3; 14 nucleotides agree with TRBD2. The germline V gene has CDR1 SEHNR and CDR2 FQNEAQ (reference sequence). V was pared by 6 bases and J by 4 bases, with 12 bases of the junction left unmatched. CDR3 length: 18 amino acids. In DNA, the CDR3 is TGTGCCAGCAGTCGTAACCGGGGGACTAGCGGGAGAGCAGATACGCAGTATTTT. Translated: CASSRNRGTSGRADTQYF.

Ten or more counts support this clonotype. V and J are TRBV24-1 and TRBJ2-5; D uncertain. V lost 4 bases, J lost 2 bases, and 16 bases lay in between. Germline CDR1 and CDR2: KGHDR and SFDVKD. The CDR3 totals 16 residues. CDR3 bases: TGTGCCACCAGTGACCTCGGTTCAGGCGAACAAGAGACCCAGTACTTC. Amino acids: CATSDLGSGEQETQYF.